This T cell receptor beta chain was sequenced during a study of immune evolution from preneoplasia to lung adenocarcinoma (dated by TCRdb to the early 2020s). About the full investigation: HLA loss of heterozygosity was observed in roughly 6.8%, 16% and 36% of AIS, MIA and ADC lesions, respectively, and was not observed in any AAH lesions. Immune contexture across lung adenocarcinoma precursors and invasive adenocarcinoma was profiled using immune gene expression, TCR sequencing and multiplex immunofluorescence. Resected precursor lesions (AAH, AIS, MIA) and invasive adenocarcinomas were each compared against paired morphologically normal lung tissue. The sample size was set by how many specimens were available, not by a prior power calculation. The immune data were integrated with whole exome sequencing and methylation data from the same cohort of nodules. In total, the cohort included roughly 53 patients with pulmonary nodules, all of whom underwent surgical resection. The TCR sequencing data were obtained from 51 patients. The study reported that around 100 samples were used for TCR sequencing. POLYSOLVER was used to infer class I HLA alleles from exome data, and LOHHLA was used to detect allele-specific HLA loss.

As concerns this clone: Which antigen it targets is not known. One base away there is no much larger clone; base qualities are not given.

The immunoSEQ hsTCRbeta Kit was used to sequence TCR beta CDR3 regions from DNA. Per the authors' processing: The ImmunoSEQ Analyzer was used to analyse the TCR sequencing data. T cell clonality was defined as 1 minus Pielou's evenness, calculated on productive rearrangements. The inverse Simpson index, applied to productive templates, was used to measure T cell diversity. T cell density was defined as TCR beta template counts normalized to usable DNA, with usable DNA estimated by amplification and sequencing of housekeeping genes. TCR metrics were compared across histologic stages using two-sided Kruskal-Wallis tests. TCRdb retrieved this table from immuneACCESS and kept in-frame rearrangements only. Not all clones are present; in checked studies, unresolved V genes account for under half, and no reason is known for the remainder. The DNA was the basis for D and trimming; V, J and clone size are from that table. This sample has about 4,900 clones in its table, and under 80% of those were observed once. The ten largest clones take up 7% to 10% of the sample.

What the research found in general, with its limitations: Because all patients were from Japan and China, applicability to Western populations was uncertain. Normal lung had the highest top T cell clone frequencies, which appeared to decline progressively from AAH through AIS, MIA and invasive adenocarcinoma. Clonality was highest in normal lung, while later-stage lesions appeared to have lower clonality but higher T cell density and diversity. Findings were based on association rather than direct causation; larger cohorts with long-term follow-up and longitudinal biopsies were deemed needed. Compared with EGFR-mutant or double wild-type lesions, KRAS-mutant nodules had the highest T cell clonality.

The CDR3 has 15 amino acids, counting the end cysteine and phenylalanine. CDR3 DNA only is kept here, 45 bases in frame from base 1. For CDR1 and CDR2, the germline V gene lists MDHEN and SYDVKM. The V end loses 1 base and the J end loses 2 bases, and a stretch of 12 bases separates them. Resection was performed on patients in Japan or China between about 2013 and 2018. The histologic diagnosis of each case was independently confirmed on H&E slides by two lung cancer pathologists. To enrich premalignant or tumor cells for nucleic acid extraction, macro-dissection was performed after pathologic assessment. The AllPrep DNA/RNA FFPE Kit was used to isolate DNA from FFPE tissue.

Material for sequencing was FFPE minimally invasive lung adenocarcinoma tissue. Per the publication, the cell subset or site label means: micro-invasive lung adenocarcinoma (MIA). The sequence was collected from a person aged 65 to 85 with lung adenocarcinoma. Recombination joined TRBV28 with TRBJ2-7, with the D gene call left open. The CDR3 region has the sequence CASSLFDLSAYEQYF. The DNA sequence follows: TGTGCCAGCAGTTTATTTGATTTGTCAGCCTACGAGCAGTACTTC.